The 2 T cell receptor beta chains below were found in one sample sequenced in a study of a mutant IDH1 vaccine in newly diagnosed glioma. Time point here: week 5, during vaccination. Mutant IDH1 20-mer peptide, at 300 ug, made up each vaccine dose, with topical imiquimod. TCRdb keeps only in-frame clones here, not all; method: immunoSEQ multiplex PCR. The table lists around 56,000 clones, about 81% of them singletons. For these receptors, no antigen is known. The specimen comprised PBMCs, sampled from a glioma patient whose treatment included an IDH1 peptide vaccine. All receptors derive from a man aged 25 to 40 with glioma.

A few counts support this clone. The CDR3 nucleotides read TGTGCCAGTAGTTGGACAGGGGGACCGAACACTGAAGCTTTCTTT. This codes for CASSWTGGPNTEAFF. V and J are TRBV19 and TRBJ1-1; 10 nucleotides line up with TRBD1. The germline V gene has CDR1 LNHDA and CDR2 SQIVND (reference sequence). The CDR3 has 15 amino acids. Trimming removed 5 bases from V and 1 base from J; junction bases left unmatched: 4. Full variable domain (remainder filled in from reference TRBV19 and TRBJ1-1): DGGITQSPKYLFRKEGQNVTLSCEQNLNHDAMYWYRQDPGQGLRLIYYSQIVNDFQKGDIAEGYSVSREKKESFPLTVTSAQKNPTAFYLCASSWTGGPNTEAFFGQGTRLTVV.

The rearrangement joins TRBV4-1 to TRBJ1-5; D might be TRBD1 (5 bases). CDR3 length equals 17 residues. Germline V CDR1 and CDR2: MGHRA, YSYEKL. Trimming took off 0 bases at V and 0 bases at J, with 12 bases between the two ends. This CDR3 reads CASSQDLAGVSNQPQHF. The CDR3 nucleotides read TGCGCCAGCAGCCAAGATCTAGCGGGGGTTAGCAATCAGCCCCAGCATTTT.